This T cell receptor beta chain was observed in a study of T cells in localized non-small cell lung cancer. Overall study findings and caveats: Clonality peaked in uninvolved adjacent lung rather than tumor. A higher density of T cells in blood coincided with extended overall survival. Only one tumor region was sequenced, so heterogeneity remains possible. Adjacent lung was found to contain a median approximately 60 of the top 100 tumor clones.

Germline-derived CDR1 and CDR2 are SGHAT and FQNNGV. This CDR3 has 13 residues. Trimming shortened V by 2 bases and J by 1 base, and 5 bases separated the two germline ends. About this clone itself: The antigen remains undetermined.

Measured with immunoSEQ multiplex PCR; TCRdb has only the in-frame clones, and not every one. The sample has 16,000 or so clones, around 88% seen once. This TCR was sampled from a male donor aged 60 or over with stage II squamous cell lung carcinoma. Sequencing used peripheral blood, obtained before any cancer treatment. The chain uses TRBV11-2 and TRBJ1-1, with D uncertain. CDR3 residues: CASSLKGNTEAFF. In DNA form, the CDR3 reads TGTGCCAGCAGCTTAAAGGGGAACACTGAAGCTTTCTTT. The whole variable domain, remainder taken from reference TRBV11-2 and TRBJ1-1, is EAGVAQSPRYKIIEKRQSVAFWCNPISGHATLYWYQQILGQGPKLLIQFQNNGVVDDSQLPKDRFSAERLKGVDSTLKIQPAKLEDSAVYLCASSLKGNTEAFFGQGTRLTVV.